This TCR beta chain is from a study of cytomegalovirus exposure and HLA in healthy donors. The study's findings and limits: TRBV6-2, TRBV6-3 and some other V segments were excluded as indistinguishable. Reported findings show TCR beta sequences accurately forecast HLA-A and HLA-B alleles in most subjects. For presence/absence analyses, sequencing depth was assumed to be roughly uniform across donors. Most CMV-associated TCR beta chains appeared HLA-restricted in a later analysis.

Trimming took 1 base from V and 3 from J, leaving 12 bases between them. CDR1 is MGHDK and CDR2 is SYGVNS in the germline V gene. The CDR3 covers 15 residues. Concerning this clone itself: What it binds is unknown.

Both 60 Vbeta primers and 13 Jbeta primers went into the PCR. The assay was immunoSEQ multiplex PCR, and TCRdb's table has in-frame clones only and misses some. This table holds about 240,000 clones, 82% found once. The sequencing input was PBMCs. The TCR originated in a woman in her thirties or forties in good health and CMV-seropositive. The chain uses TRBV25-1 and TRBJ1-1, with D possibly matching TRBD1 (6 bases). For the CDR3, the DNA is TGTGCCAGCAGTGAATTGGGGAGGGGGTACACTGAAGCTTTCTTT. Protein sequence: CASSELGRGYTEAFF.